These T cell receptor beta chains were read from a single sample in a study of cytomegalovirus exposure and HLA in healthy donors. Libraries were prepared by immunoSEQ multiplex PCR; TCRdb keeps only in-frame clonotypes and omits some of them. The sample has approximately 290,000 clones, 80% seen once. Input material: PBMCs. Every receptor here comes from a girl aged 2 to 9 in good health and CMV-seronegative. CDR3s include the opening cysteine and the closing phenylalanine or tryptophan. D genes are given only for firm matches. Not every row has a clone size; where given, it reads once, few, many or a size class.

D gene | J gene | clone size | V gene | CDR3 DNA | CDR3 protein
NA | TRBJ2-3 | once | TRBV2 | TGTGCCAGCTTAAGACAGGCTGGTGGTAGAACGCAGTATTTT | CASLRQAGGRTQYF
NA | TRBJ2-3 | NA | TRBV6-5 | TGTGCCAGCAGTTACGAGGGTACAGATACGCAGTATTTT | CASSYEGTDTQYF
NA | TRBJ1-5 | NA | TRBV6-5 | TGTGCCAGCAGTTTAGGACAGTCCCTACAGCCCCAGCATTTT | CASSLGQSLQPQHF
TRBD2 | TRBJ2-5 | NA | TRBV2 | TGTGCCAGCAGTCCGACTAGCGGGTCTCTGGAGACCCAGTACTTC | CASSPTSGSLETQYF
TRBD1 | TRBJ2-7 | few | TRBV10-3 | TGTGCCATCAGTGAGGGACAGGGGGGCTACGAGCAGTACTTC | CAISEGQGGYEQYF
NA | TRBJ2-7 | NA | TRBV18 | TGTGCCAGCTCGTCCCAGCCGACTTACGAGCAGTACTTC | CASSSQPTYEQYF
NA | TRBJ2-1 | NA | TRBV4-2 | TGTGCCAGCAGCCAAGGGCGGGGCCTGTACAATGAGCAGTTCTTC | CASSQGRGLYNEQFF
NA | TRBJ2-3 | once | TRBV7-9 | TGTGCCAGCAGCTTAGCGAGCCCAGATACGCAGTATTTT | CASSLASPDTQYF
NA | TRBJ2-5 | NA | TRBV28 | TGTGCCACATCTAGCATCGGGGGTTGGGACGAGACCCAGTACTTC | CATSSIGGWDETQYF
NA | TRBJ1-1 | NA | TRBV7-9 | TGTGCCAGCAGCTTAGCGCAAAGGGAGGCCTCGGGGACTGAAGCTTTCTTT | CASSLAQREASGTEAFF
TRBD1 | TRBJ2-7 | few | TRBV10-3 | TGTGCCATCAGTGCACCGGGACAGGGTGGCGAGCAGTACTTC | CAISAPGQGGEQYF
TRBD2 | TRBJ2-3 | NA | TRBV9 | TGTGCCAGCGGTTCCCTTAGCGGGCTCACAGATACGCAGTATTTT | CASGSLSGLTDTQYF
NA | TRBJ2-7 | NA | TRBV11-2 | TGTGCCAGCAGTCTAATCTGGGGGCCCCACGAGCAGTACTTC | CASSLIWGPHEQYF
NA | TRBJ2-5 | NA | TRBV10-3 | TGTGCCATCAGTGACTCGCGAACCCAAGAGACCCAGTACTTC | CAISDSRTQETQYF
TRBD1 | TRBJ1-1 | NA | TRBV30 | TGTGCCTGGATGACAGGGGTGAACACTGAAGCTTTCTTT | CAWMTGVNTEAFF
TRBD2 | TRBJ2-3 | NA | TRBV4-1 | TGCGCCAGCAGCCAAGAAGGCGCTAGCGGAATAAACACAGATACGCAGTATTTT | CASSQEGASGINTDTQYF
TRBD2 | TRBJ2-7 | NA | TRBV5-6 | TGTGCCAGCAGCGCACTAGCGGAGCAGTACTTC | CASSALAEQYF
NA | TRBJ2-1 | NA | TRBV20-1 | TGCAGTGCTCACAGTGATGAGCAGTTCTTC | CSAHSDEQFF
NA | TRBJ2-3 | NA | TRBV5-1 | TGCGCCAGCAGCTTGGACAGGGTTGGGGATACGCAGTATTTT | CASSLDRVGDTQYF
NA | TRBJ1-1 | NA | TRBV29-1 | TGCAGCGTACCCACGGGAATAATGAACACTGAAGCTTTCTTT | CSVPTGIMNTEAFF
TRBD2 | TRBJ2-4 | NA | TRBV7-8 | TGTGCCAGCAGCACGGGACTAGCGGGGGGGCCCTATCAGTACTTC | CASSTGLAGGPYQYF
NA | TRBJ2-7 | few | TRBV5-1 | TGCGCCAGCAGCTTGGGCGCGGCGAACTCCTACGAGCAGTACTTC | CASSLGAANSYEQYF
TRBD1 | TRBJ1-2 | once | TRBV2 | TGTGCCAGCAGCCAGGACAGGGGGCGACCTGAGGGCTACACCTTC | CASSQDRGRPEGYTF
NA | TRBJ2-7 | NA | TRBV9 | TGTGCCAGCTCCCGCGACAGCTCCTACGAGCAGTACTTC | CASSRDSSYEQYF
TRBD1 | TRBJ2-5 | NA | TRBV7-2 | TGTGCCAGCAGCTTCGGGACAGGGGAGGGGACCCAGTACTTC | CASSFGTGEGTQYF
NA | TRBJ1-5 | NA | TRBV6-5 | TGTGCCAGCAGTCATGGGGAGAGTCAGCCCCAGCATTTT | CASSHGESQPQHF
NA | TRBJ2-1 | NA | TRBV7-6 | TGTGCCAGCAGCTTAGCCATCCTCCAGGGCTACAATGAGCAGTTCTTC | CASSLAILQGYNEQFF
NA | TRBJ2-3 | NA | TRBV18 | TGTGCCAGCTCACCCCAGGGTGCAGATACGCAGTATTTT | CASSPQGADTQYF
TRBD1 | TRBJ1-2 | NA | TRBV6-4 | TGTGCCAGCAGTCCGACAGGGGGGTTAAGTGGTTCCTATGGCTACACCTTC | CASSPTGGLSGSYGYTF
NA | TRBJ2-2 | NA | TRBV27 | TGTGCCAGCACCGACAGCAGAAGATTAGTAGGCACCACCGGGGAGCTGTTTTTT | CASTDSRRLVGTTGELFF
NA | TRBJ1-1 | NA | TRBV18 | TGTGCCAGCTCCCCAGACAGGATGAACACTGAAGCTTTCTTT | CASSPDRMNTEAFF
TRBD1 | TRBJ2-7 | once | TRBV6-6 | TGTGCCAGCAGTTACTCCACGGGGACAGGGAGAGGCGAGCAGTACTTC | CASSYSTGTGRGEQYF
NA | TRBJ2-4 | NA | TRBV20-1 | TGTGGGGTCGGGGGGCGAAACATTCAGTACTTC | CGVGGRNIQYF
TRBD2 | TRBJ2-3 | NA | TRBV9 | TGTGCCAGCAGCCCCCGGGGGGGCGGGGGGGGCACAGATACGCAGTATTTT | CASSPRGGGGGTDTQYF
TRBD1 | TRBJ1-1 | NA | TRBV11-2 | TGTGCCAGCAGCCTGAGACAGGGCCGCATGAACACTGAAGCTTTCTTT | CASSLRQGRMNTEAFF
NA | TRBJ2-7 | once | TRBV4-1 | TGCGCCAGCAGCCAAGAACCAGCGGGCCTGTACGAGCAGTACTTC | CASSQEPAGLYEQYF
TRBD1 | TRBJ2-3 | NA | TRBV6-6 | TGTGCCAGCAGTTTACAGGGGCTCACAGATACGCAGTATTTT | CASSLQGLTDTQYF
TRBD1 | TRBJ1-6 | NA | TRBV18 | TGTGCCAGCTCACAGGGGGCGGATTCACCCCTCCACTTT | CASSQGADSPLHF
NA | TRBJ1-1 | NA | TRBV18 | TGTGCCAGCTCACCATTTCAACTCGAAGCTTTCTTT | CASSPFQLEAFF
NA | TRBJ1-6 | NA | TRBV6-4 | TGTGCCAGCACCGTAGAGCTGGGACAAAAGGTCTCACCCCTCCACTTT | CASTVELGQKVSPLHF
NA | TRBJ2-5 | NA | TRBV6-5 | TGTGCCAGCAGTTATCGGAGCCAAGAGACCCAGTACTTC | CASSYRSQETQYF
NA | TRBJ2-5 | NA | TRBV7-9 | TGTGCCAGCAGCTTGGGTGGGAGATCAGGGACCCAGTACTTC | CASSLGGRSGTQYF
NA | TRBJ1-1 | few | TRBV27 | TGTGCCAGCAGTTTATCTGACAGTACCTTGAACACTGAAGCTTTCTTT | CASSLSDSTLNTEAFF
TRBD1 | TRBJ2-7 | NA | TRBV9 | TGTGCCAGCGGCTCGGGACAGGGTACCTACGAGCAGTACTTC | CASGSGQGTYEQYF
NA | TRBJ2-7 | NA | TRBV9 | TGTGCCAGCAGCTTCGGAGGAACGACCTACGAGCAGTACTTC | CASSFGGTTYEQYF
TRBD1 | TRBJ1-2 | few | TRBV2 | TGTGCCAGCAGTGCCGTGACAGGGGGAGGTTATGGCTACACCTTC | CASSAVTGGGYGYTF
TRBD1 | TRBJ1-2 | NA | TRBV7-9 | TGTGCCAGCACCCAAGGGGGCAAAAACTATGGCTACACCTTC | CASTQGGKNYGYTF
TRBD2 | TRBJ2-3 | NA | TRBV7-2 | TGTGCCAGCAGCTACATAGCGGGGAGTGGAGATACGCAGTATTTT | CASSYIAGSGDTQYF
TRBD2 | TRBJ2-1 | few | TRBV29-1 | TGCAGCGTGGGGCGGACTAGCGGGAGGACTCTATACAATGAGCAGTTCTTC | CSVGRTSGRTLYNEQFF
NA | TRBJ1-1 | NA | TRBV30 | TGTGCGGGCCAGTTCAGGAACACTGAAGCTTTCTTT | CAGQFRNTEAFF
TRBD2 | TRBJ2-7 | NA | TRBV28 | TGTGCCAGCAGTCTAGCGGGGGGAGTGGGCTACGAGCAGTACTTC | CASSLAGGVGYEQYF
NA | TRBJ2-3 | NA | TRBV5-1 | TGCGCCAGCAGCCTGACTAGTGGTACGCAGTATTTT | CASSLTSGTQYF
TRBD2 | TRBJ2-1 | NA | TRBV7-9 | TGTGCCAGCAGCATCGGCCGGGGACTAGACAATGAGCAGTTCTTC | CASSIGRGLDNEQFF